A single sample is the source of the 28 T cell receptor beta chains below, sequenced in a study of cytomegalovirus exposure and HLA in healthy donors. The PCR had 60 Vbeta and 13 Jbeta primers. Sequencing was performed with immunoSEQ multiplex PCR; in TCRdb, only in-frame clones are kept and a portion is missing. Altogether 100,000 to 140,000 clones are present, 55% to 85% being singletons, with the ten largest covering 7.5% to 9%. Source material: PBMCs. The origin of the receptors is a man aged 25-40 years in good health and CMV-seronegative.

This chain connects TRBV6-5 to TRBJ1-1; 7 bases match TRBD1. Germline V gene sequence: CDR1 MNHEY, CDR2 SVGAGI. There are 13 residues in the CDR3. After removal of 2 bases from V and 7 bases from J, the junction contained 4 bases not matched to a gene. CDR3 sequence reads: CASSYGQDREAFF. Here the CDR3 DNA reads TGTGCCAGCAGTTACGGACAGGACCGTGAAGCTTTCTTT.

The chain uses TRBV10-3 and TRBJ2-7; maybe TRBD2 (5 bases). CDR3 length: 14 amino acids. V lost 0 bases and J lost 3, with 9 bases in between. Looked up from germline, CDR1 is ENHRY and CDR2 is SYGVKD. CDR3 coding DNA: TGTGCCATCAGTGAGTCAAACGGACTCTACGAGCAGTACTTC. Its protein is CAISESNGLYEQYF.

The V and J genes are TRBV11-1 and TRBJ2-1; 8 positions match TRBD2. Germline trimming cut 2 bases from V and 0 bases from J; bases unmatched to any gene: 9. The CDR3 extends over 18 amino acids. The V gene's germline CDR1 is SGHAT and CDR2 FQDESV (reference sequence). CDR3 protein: CASSLRGLADSSYNEQFF. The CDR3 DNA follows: TGTGCCAGCAGCTTACGTGGACTAGCCGATAGCTCCTACAATGAGCAGTTCTTC.

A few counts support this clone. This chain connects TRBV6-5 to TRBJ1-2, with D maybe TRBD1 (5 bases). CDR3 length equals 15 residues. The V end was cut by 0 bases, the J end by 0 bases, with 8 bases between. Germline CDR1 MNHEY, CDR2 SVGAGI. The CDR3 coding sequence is TGTGCCAGCAGTTACTCGTCGACAGCTAACTATGGCTACACCTTC. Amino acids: CASSYSSTANYGYTF.

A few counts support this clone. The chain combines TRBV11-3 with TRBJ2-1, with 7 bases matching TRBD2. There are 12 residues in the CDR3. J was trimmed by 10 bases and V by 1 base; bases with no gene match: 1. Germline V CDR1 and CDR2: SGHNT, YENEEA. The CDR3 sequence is CASSLVSGEQFF. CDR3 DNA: TGTGCCAGCAGCTTAGTTAGCGGGGAGCAGTTCTTC.

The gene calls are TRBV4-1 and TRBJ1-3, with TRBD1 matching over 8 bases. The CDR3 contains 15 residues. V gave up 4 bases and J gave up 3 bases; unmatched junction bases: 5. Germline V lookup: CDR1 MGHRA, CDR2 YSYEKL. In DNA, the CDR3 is TGCGCCAGCAGCCCGGACAGGGCGAGTGGAAACACCATATATTTT. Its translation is CASSPDRASGNTIYF.

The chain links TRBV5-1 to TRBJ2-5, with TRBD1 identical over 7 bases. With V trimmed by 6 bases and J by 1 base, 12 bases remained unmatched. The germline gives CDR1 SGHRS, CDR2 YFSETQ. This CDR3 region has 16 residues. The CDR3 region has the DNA TGCGCCAGCAACCCCGGTTTCCGACAGGGCCAAGAGACCCAGTACTTC. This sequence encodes CASNPGFRQGQETQYF.

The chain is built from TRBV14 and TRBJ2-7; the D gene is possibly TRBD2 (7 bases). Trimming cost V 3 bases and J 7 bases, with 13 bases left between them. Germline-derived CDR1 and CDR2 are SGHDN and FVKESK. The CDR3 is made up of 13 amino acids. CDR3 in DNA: TGTGCCAGCAGCCAGGGGGGGCCGGGGGAGCAGTACTTC. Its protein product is CASSQGGPGEQYF.

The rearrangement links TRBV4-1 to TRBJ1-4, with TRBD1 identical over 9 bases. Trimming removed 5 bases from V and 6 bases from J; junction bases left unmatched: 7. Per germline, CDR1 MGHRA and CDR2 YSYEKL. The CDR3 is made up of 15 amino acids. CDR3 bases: TGCGCCAGCAGCATTCCCGGGACAGGGTATGAAAAACTGTTTTTT. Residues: CASSIPGTGYEKLFF.

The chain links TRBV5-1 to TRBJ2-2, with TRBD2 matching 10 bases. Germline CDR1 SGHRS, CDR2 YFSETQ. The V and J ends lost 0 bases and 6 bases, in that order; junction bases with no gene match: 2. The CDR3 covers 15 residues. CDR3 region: CASSLELAGSGELFF. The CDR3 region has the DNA TGCGCCAGCAGCTTGGAACTAGCGGGGTCCGGGGAGCTGTTTTTT.

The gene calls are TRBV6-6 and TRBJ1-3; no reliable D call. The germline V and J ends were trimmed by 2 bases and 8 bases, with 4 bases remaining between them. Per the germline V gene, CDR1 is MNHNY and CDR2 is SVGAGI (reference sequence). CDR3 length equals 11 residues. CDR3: CASSYGDTIYF. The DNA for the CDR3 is TGTGCCAGCAGTTACGGAGACACCATATATTTT.

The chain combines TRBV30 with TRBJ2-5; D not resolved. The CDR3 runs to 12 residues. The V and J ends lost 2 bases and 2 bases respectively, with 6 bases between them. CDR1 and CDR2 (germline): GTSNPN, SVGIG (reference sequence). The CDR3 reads CAWSLSQETQYF. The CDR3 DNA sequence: TGTGCCTGGAGTTTGTCGCAAGAGACCCAGTACTTC.

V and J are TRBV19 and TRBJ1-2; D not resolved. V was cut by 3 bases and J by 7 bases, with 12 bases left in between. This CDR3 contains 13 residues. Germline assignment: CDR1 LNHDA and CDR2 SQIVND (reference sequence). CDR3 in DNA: TGTGCCAGTAGTATCCCTCTCTCTGTTGGCTACACCTTC. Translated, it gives CASSIPLSVGYTF.

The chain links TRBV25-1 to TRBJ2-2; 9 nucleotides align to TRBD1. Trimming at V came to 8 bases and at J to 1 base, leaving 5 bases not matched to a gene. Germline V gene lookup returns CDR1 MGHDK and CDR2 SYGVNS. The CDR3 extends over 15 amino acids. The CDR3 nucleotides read TGTGCCAGCGGGACAGGGAGCAAGAACACCGGGGAGCTGTTTTTT. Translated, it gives CASGTGSKNTGELFF.

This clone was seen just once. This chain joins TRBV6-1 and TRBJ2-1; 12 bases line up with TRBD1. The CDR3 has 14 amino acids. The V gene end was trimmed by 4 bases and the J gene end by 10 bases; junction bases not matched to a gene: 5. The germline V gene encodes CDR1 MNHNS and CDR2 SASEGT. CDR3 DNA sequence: TGTGCCAGCAGTGCGGGACAGGGGGCTCGGGAGCAGTTCTTC. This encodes CASSAGQGAREQFF.

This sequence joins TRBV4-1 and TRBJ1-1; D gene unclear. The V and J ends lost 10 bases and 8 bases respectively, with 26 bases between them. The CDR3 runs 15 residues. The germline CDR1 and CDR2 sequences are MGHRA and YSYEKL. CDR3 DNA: TGCGCCACCCCTCCAGCCGAGCCCGGAGGCGGCGAAGCTTTCTTT. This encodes CATPPAEPGGGEAFF.

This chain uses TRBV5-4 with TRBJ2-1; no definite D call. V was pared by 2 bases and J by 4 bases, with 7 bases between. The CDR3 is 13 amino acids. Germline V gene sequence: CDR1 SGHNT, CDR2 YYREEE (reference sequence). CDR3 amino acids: CASSFPNYNEQFF. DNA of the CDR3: TGTGCCAGCAGCTTTCCTAATTACAATGAGCAGTTCTTC.

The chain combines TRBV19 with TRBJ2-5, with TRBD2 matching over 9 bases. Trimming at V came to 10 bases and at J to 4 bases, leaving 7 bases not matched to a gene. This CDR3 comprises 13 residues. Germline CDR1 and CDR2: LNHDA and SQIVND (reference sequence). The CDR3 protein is CATSSGEVETQYF. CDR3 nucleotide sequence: TGTGCCACCTCTAGCGGGGAAGTAGAGACCCAGTACTTC.

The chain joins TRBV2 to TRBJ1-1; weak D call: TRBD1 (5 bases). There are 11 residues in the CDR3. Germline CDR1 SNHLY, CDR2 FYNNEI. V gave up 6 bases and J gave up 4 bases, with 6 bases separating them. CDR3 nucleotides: TGTGCCAGCAGGGGGGGCACTGAAGCTTTCTTT. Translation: CASRGGTEAFF.

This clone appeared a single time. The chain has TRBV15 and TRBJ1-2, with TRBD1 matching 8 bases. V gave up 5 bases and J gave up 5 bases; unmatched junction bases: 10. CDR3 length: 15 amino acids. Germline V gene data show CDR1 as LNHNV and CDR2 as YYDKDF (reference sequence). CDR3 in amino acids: CATSVQTGVIYGYTF. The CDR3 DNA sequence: TGTGCCACCAGCGTACAGACAGGGGTTATTTATGGCTACACCTTC.

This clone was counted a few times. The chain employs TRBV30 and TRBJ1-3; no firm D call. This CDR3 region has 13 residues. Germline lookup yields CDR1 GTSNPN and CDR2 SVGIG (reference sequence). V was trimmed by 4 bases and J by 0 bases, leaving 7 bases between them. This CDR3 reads CAWKLSSGNTIYF. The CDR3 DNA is TGTGCCTGGAAACTGAGCTCTGGAAACACCATATATTTT.

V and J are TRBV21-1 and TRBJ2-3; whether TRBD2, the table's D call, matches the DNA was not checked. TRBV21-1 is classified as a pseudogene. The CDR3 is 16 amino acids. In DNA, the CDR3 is TGTGCCAGCAGCAAAGCCTGGGGACTACCTACAGATACGCAGTATTTT. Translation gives CASSKAWGLPTDTQYF.

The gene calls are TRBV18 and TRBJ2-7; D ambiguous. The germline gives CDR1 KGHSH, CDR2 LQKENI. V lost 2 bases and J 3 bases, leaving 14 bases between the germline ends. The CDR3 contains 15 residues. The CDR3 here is CASSPRAIGDYEQYF. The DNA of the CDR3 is TGTGCCAGCTCACCAAGAGCGATTGGCGACTACGAGCAGTACTTC.

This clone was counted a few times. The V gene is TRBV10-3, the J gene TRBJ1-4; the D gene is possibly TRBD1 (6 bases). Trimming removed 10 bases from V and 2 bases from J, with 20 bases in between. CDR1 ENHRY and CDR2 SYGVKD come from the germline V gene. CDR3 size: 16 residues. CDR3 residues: CATSPGTMGTNEKLFF. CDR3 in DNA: TGTGCCACAAGCCCCGGGACAATGGGGACTAATGAAAAACTGTTTTTT.

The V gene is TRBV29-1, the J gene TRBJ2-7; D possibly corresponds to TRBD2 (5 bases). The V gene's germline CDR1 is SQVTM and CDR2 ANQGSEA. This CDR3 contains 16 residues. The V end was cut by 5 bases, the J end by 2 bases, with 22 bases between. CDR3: CSVTSGDAPGTYEQYF. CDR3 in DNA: TGCAGCGTTACTTCCGGCGACGCGCCCGGGACCTACGAGCAGTACTTC.

DNA of the CDR3: TGTGCCTGGACTATCCAGGGGATGTTCTATGGCTACACCTTC. It is translated as CAWTIQGMFYGYTF. V and J are TRBV30 and TRBJ1-2, with a possible D match to TRBD1 (6 bases). CDR1 is GTSNPN, CDR2 SVGIG, per germline (reference sequence). The CDR3 has 14 residues. V was cut by 4 bases and J by 4 bases, with 16 bases left in between.

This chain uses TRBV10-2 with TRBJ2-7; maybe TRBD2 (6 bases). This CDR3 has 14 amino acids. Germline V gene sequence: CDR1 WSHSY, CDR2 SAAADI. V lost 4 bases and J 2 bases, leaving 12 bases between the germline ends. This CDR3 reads CASSGSGSAYEQYF. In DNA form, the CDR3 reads TGCGCCAGCAGTGGAAGCGGGTCGGCCTACGAGCAGTACTTC.

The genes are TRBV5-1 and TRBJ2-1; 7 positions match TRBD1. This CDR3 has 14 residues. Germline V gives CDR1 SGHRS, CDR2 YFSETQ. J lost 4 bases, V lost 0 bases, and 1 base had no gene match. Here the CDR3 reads CASSLVTGYNEQFF. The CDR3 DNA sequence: TGCGCCAGCAGCTTGGTGACAGGGTACAATGAGCAGTTCTTC.